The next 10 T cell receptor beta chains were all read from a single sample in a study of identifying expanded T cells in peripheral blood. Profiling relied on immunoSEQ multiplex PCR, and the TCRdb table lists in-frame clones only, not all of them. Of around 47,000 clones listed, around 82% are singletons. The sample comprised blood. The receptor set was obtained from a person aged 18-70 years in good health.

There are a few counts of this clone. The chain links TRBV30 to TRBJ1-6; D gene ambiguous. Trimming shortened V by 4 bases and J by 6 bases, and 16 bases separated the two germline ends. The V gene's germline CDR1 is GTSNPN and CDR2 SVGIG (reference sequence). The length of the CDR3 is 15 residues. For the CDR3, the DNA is TGTGCCTGGACCTCGGTAGGGTCAATTAATTCACCCCTCCACTTT. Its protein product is CAWTSVGSINSPLHF. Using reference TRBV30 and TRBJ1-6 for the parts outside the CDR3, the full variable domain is SQTIHQWPATLVQPVGSPLSLECTVEGTSNPNLYWYRQAAGRGLQLLFYSVGIGQISSEVPQNLSASRPQDRQFILSSKKLLLSDSGFYLCAWTSVGSINSPLHFGNGTRLTVT.

CDR3 in amino acids: CASSYPRADTQYF. Written as DNA, the CDR3 is TGTGCCAGCAGTTACCCCCGTGCGGATACGCAGTATTTT. The chain joins TRBV6-6 to TRBJ2-3; no clear D. Germline assignment: CDR1 MNHNY and CDR2 SVGAGI (reference sequence). V was shortened by 2 bases and J by 6 bases, with 9 bases between the two germline ends. The CDR3 has 13 residues.

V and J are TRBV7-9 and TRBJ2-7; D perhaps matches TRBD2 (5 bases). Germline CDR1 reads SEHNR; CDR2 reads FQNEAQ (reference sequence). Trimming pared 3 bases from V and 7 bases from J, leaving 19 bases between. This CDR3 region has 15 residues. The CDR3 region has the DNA TGTGCCAGCAGCTTCGGTGGAGGATCCCTTGGTGAGCAGTACTTC. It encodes CASSFGGGSLGEQYF.

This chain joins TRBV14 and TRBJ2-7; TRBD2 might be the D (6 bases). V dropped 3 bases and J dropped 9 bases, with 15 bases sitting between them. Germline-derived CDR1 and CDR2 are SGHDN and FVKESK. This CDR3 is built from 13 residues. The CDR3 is CASSQGGGSMQYV. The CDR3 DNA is TGTGCCAGCAGCCAGGGTGGAGGGTCGATGCAGTACGTC.

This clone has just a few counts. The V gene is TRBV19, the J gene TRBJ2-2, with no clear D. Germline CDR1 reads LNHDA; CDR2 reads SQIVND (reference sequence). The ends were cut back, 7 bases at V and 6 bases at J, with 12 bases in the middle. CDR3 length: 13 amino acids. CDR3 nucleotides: TGTGCCAGTACCAATCAGGTAGCCGGGGAGCTGTTTTTT. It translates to CASTNQVAGELFF.

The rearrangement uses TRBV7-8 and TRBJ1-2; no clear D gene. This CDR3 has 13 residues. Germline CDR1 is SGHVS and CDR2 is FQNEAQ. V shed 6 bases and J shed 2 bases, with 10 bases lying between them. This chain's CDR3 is CASSSTGNYGYTF. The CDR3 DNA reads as TGTGCCAGCAGTTCCACGGGGAACTATGGCTACACCTTC.

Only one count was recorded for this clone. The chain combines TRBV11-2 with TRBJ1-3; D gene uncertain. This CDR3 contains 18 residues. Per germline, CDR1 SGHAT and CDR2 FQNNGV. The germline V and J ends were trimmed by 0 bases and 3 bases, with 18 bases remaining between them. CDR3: CASSLDSGLLGSGNTIYF. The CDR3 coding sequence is TGTGCCAGCAGCTTAGATAGTGGCCTATTGGGCAGTGGAAACACCATATATTTT.

The CDR3 DNA sequence: TGTGCCAGCAGCGTAGGGACGACAGGCAATGAGCAGTTCTTC. Protein product: CASSVGTTGNEQFF. The chain couples TRBV9 to TRBJ2-1, with D possibly being TRBD1 (6 bases). CDR1 is SGDLS, CDR2 YYNGEE, per germline. The CDR3 is 14 amino acids. Trimming pared 0 bases from V and 6 bases from J, leaving 10 bases between. Based on the CDR3 plus reference TRBV9 and TRBJ2-1, the full variable domain is DSGVTQTPKHLITATGQRVTLRCSPRSGDLSVYWYQQSLDQGLQFLIQYYNGEERAKGNILERFSAQQFPDLHSELNLSSLELGDSALYFCASSVGTTGNEQFFGPGTRLTVL.

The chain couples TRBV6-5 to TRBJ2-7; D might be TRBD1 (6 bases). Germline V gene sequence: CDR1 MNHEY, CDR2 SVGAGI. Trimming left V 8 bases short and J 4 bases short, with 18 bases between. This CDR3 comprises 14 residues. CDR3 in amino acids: CASSERGSNYEQYF. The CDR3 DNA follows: TGTGCCAGCTCGGAGAGGGGGAGTAATTACGAGCAGTACTTC.

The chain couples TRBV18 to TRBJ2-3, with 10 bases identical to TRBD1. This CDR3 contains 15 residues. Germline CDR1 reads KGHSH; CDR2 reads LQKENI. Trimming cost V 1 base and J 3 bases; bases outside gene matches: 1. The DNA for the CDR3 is TGTGCCAGCTCACCACGGACAGGGGGAACAGATACGCAGTATTTT. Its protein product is CASSPRTGGTDTQYF.